This T cell receptor beta chain was sequenced in a study of cytomegalovirus exposure and HLA in healthy donors. General study findings and limits: Most subjects had HLA-A and HLA-B alleles reportedly predicted accurately by TCR beta sequences. Across donors, most TCRs were seen rarely, yet some public ones were widespread. CMV serostatus was the sole immune exposure data available. Earlier analysis found most TCR beta V segments productive about 87% or about 30% of the time.

J lost 7 bases, V lost 2 bases, and 2 bases had no gene match. The CDR3 is 14 residues long. Germline V gene lookup returns CDR1 KGHSH and CDR2 LQKENI. PCR primers comprised 60 Vbeta and 13 Jbeta primers. Here immunoSEQ multiplex PCR was the method, and the copy in TCRdb shows in-frame clones only, minus some. The repertoire consists of about 120,000 clones, with 83% occurring once and the leading ten covering about 3.5%. On this clone: The target antigen is unknown.

The sample was PBMCs. This rearrangement joins TRBV18 to TRBJ1-4, with 9 nucleotides matching TRBD1. The clonotype originates from a woman aged 40 to 55 in good health and CMV-seropositive. This CDR3 reads CASSPTGGGEKLFF. The CDR3 coding sequence is TGTGCCAGCTCACCAACAGGGGGCGGTGAAAAACTGTTTTTT.